Sequencing of this TCR beta chain was carried out in a study of response to subunit inactivated influenza vaccine. Broader study findings: The authors suggested that few new T cells are recruited per seasonal influenza vaccination.

V dropped 1 base and J dropped 0; count of bases not matched to a gene: 10. This CDR3 contains 18 residues. Germline V gene sequence: CDR1 LGHNA, CDR2 YNFKEQ. MiXCR, applied by TCRdb to the RT-PCR reads, yields one record per CDR3 protein. This table has roughly 500,000 distinct CDR3 sequences, 16% appearing once. Concerning this clonotype itself: Its target is unknown.

The TCR sequence derives from a man between 45 and 75 years old who received an inactivated influenza vaccine. The material was CD4+ T cells sorted from PBMCs, obtained less than 30 months after vaccination. V gene TRBV4-2 combines with J gene TRBJ2-5; TRBD2 aligns across 8 bases. CDR3 region: CASSQGISAGAYQETQYF. CDR3 nucleotides: TGTGCCAGCAGCCAAGGGATTTCAGCGGGAGCTTACCAAGAGACCCAGTACTTC.